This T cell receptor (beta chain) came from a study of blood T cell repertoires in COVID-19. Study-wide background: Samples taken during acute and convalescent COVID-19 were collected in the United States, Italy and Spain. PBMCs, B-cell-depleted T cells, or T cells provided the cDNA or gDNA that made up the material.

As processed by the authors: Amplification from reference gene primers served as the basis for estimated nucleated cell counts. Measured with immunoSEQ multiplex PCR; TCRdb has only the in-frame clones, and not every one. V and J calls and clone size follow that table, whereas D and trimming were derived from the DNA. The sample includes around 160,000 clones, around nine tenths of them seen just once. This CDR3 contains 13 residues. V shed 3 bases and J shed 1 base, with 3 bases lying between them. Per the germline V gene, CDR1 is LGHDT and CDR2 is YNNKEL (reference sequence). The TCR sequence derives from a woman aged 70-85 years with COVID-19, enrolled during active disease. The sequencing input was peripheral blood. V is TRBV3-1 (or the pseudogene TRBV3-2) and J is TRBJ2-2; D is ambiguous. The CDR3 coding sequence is TGTGCCAGCAGCCACGGGAACACCGGGGAGCTGTTTTTT. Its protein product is CASSHGNTGELFF.